This TCR beta chain is from a study of vaccination effects on CD4 cells after COVID-19. The study's findings and limits: Late after vaccination, infection- and vaccine-induced clones showed marked clonal contraction. Small numbers of convalescent patients limited the study. It also lacked early post-infection timepoints.

Worth noting for this clone: As yet, its antigen is unknown.

Sequencing was preceded by expansion of antigen-specific CD4+ T cells with viral peptide pools in the ViraFEST assay. Following a roughly ten-day culture, CD4+ T cells were purified. The vaccine given was either BNT162b2 or mRNA-1273, in two doses. No vaccinee had earlier SARS-CoV-2 infection, and nucleocapsid antibodies were negative. The authors exchanged half the medium for IL-2 medium on days 3 and 7. V lost 0 bases and J lost 5, with 13 bases in between. The CDR3 has 15 residues. Germline V gene data show CDR1 as MNHEY and CDR2 as SVGAGI. Method: immunoSEQ multiplex PCR; TCRdb's copy keeps in-frame clones and lacks some. Among roughly 23,000 clones listed, 72% were seen once.

The sample here was CD4+ T cells from PBMCs cultured with HCoV-NL63 spike peptides, taken after COVID-19 vaccination. The chain links TRBV6-5 to TRBJ1-1; D not certain. The origin of this receptor is a human donor who received a COVID-19 vaccine. The CDR3 DNA reads TGTGCCAGCAGTTACTCAGCCGCCGGTAGTACTGAAGCTTTCTTT. This sequence encodes CASSYSAAGSTEAFF.